This record looks at one T cell receptor beta chain sequence and its context. Its antigen is not known. PCR involved 60 Vbeta and 13 Jbeta primers. Clones were read by immunoSEQ multiplex PCR, and TCRdb kept only the in-frame ones, dropping some. This sample has 85,000 to 90,000 clones, with more than 65% found just once. The data derive from a study of cytomegalovirus exposure and HLA in healthy donors. Broader study findings: After further analysis at a later stage, roughly 16,000 TCR beta sequences were associated with HLA alleles at 0.05 false discovery rate.

Germline lookup yields CDR1 ENHRY and CDR2 SYGVKD. CDR3 length equals 14 residues. The V and J ends lost 10 bases and 0 bases respectively, with 15 bases between them. The sample was PBMCs. The chain uses TRBV10-3 and TRBJ1-2, with D possibly TRBD1 on 6 matching bases. The TCR sequence derives from a man aged 25-40 years in good health and CMV-seronegative. CDR3: CATEGGGANYGYTF. The CDR3 DNA reads as TGTGCCACCGAAGGGGGGGGAGCTAACTATGGCTACACCTTC.